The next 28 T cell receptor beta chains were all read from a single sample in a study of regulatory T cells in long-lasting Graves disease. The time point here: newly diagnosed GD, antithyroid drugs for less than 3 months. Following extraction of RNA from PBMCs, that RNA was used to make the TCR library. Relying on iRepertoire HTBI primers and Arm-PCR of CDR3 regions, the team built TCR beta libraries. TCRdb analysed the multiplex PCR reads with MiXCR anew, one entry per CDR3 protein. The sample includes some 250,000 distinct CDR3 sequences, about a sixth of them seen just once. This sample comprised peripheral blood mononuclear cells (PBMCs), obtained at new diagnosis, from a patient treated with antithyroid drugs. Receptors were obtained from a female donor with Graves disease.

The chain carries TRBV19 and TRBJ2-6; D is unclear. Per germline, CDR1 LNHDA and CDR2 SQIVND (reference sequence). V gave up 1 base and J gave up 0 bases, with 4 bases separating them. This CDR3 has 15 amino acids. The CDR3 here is CASSIGSSGANVLTF. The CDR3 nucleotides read TGTGCCAGTAGTATAGGAAGCTCTGGGGCCAACGTCCTGACTTTC. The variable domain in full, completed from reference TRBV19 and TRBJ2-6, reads DGGITQSPKYLFRKEGQNVTLSCEQNLNHDAMYWYRQDPGQGLRLIYYSQIVNDFQKGDIAEGYSVSREKKESFPLTVTSAQKNPTAFYLCASSIGSSGANVLTFGAGSRLTVL.

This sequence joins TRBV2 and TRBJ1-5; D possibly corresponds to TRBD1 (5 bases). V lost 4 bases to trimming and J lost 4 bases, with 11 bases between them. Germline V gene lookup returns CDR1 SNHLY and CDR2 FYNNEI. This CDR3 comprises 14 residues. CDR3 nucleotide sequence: TGTGCCAGCAGTGGTCAGTCAGGGAATCAGCCCCAGCATTTT. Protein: CASSGQSGNQPQHF.

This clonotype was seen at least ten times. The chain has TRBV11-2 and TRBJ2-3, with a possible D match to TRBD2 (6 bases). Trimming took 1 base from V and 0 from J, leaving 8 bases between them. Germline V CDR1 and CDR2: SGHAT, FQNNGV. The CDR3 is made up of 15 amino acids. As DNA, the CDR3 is TGTGCCAGCAGCTTAGCGGGAGTTAGCACAGATACGCAGTATTTT. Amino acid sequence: CASSLAGVSTDTQYF.

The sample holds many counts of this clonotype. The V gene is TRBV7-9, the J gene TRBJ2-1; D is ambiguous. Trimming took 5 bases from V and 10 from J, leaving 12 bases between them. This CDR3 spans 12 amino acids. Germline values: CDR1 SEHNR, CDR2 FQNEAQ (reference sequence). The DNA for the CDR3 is TGTGCCAGCAGCGCACCCTCCGCCGAGCAGTTCTTC. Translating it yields CASSAPSAEQFF.

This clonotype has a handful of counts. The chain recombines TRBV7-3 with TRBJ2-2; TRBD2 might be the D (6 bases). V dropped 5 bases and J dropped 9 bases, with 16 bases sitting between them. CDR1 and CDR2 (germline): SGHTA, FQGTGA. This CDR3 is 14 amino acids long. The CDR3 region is CASSPGTVNRELFF. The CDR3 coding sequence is TGTGCCAGCAGCCCCGGGACTGTGAACCGGGAGCTGTTTTTT.

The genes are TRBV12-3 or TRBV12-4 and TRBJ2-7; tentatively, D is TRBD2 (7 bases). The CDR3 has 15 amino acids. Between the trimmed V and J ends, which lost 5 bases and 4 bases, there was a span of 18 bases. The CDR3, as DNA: TGTGCCAGCAGTGGAGAAGGGGGGGCCGGGTACGAGCAGTACTTC. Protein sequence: CASSGEGGAGYEQYF.

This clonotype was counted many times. The CDR3 bases are TGTGCCAGCAGCTTAGGATTAACAGGGGACGAGCAGTACTTC. This sequence encodes CASSLGLTGDEQYF. The chain uses TRBV7-9 and TRBJ2-7; TRBD1 agrees at 7 bases. V trimming: 1 base; J trimming: 5 bases; junction bases outside the gene matches: 5. In germline, CDR1 is SEHNR, CDR2 FQNEAQ (reference sequence). CDR3 length: 14 residues.

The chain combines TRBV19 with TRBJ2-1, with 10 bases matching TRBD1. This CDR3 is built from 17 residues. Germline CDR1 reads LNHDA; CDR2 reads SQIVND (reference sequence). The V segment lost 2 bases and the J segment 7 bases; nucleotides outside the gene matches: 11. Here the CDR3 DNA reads TGTGCCAGTAGTATAAGGCTCGGACAGGGGGTAAGGAATGAGCAGTTCTTC. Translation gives CASSIRLGQGVRNEQFF. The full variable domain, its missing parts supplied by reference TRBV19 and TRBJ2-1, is DGGITQSPKYLFRKEGQNVTLSCEQNLNHDAMYWYRQDPGQGLRLIYYSQIVNDFQKGDIAEGYSVSREKKESFPLTVTSAQKNPTAFYLCASSIRLGQGVRNEQFFGPGTRLTVL.

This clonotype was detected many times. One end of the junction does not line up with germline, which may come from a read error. The CDR3 loop reads CSARQTGKKNTEASF. For the CDR3, the DNA is TGCAGTGCTAGACAGACAGGGAAGAAGAACACTGAAGCTTCCTTT. The chain recombines TRBV20-1 with TRBJ1-1, with TRBD1 matching 7 bases. The CDR3 has 15 amino acids. Germline V gene lookup returns CDR1 DFQATT and CDR2 SNEGSKA (reference sequence).

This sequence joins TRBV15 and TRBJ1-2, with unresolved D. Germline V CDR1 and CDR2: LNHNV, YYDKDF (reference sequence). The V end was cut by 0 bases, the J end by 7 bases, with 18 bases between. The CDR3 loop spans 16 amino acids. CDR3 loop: CATSRDRRLAIAGYTF. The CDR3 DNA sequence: TGTGCCACCAGCAGAGATAGGCGGTTGGCTATAGCTGGCTACACCTTC.

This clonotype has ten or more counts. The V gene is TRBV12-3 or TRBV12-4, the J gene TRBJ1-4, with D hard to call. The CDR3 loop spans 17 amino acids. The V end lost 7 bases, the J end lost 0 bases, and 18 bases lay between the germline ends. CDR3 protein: CASTPGPVRSTNEKLFF. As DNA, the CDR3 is TGTGCCAGCACCCCGGGCCCTGTGAGGTCAACTAATGAAAAACTGTTTTTT.

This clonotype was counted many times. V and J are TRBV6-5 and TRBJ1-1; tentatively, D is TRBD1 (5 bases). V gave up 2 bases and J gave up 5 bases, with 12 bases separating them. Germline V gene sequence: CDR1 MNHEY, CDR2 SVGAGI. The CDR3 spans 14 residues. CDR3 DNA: TGTGCCAGCAGTTACGCGCGGGGGATGACTGAAGCTTTCTTT. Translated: CASSYARGMTEAFF.

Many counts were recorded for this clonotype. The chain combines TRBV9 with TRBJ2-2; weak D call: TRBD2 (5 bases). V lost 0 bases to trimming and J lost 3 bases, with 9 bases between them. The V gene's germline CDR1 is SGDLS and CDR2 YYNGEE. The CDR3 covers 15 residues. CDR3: CASSVEPGYTGELFF. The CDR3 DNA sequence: TGTGCCAGCAGCGTAGAACCGGGGTACACCGGGGAGCTGTTTTTT.

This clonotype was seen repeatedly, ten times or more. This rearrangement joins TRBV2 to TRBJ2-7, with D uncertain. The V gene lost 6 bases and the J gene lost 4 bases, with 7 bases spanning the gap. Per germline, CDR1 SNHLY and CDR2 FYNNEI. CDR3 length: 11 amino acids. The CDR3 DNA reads TGTGCCAGCAGCATCCAGTACGAGCAGTACTTC. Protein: CASSIQYEQYF.

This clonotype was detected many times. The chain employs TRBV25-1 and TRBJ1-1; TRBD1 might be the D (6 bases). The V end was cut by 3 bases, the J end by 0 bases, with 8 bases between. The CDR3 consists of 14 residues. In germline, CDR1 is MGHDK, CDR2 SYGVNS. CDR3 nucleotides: TGTGCCAGCAGTGAGGACAGTGTGAACACTGAAGCTTTCTTT. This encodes CASSEDSVNTEAFF.

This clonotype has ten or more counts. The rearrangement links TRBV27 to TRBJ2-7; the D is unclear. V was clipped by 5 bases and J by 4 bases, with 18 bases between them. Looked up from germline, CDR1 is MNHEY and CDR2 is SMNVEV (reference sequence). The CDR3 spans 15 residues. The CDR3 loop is CASSQSKRLGYEQYF. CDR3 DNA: TGTGCCAGCAGTCAGAGCAAACGATTGGGTTACGAGCAGTACTTC.

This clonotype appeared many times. The CDR3 sequence is CASSLILAGGWGPDTQYF. CDR3 sequence (DNA): TGCGCCAGCAGCTTGATACTAGCGGGAGGATGGGGCCCAGATACGCAGTATTTT. V and J are TRBV5-1 and TRBJ2-3; 12 bases agree with TRBD2. The trim removed 1 base at V and 4 bases at J, leaving 10 bases unmatched. The CDR3 has 18 residues. Germline loops: CDR1 SGHRS, CDR2 YFSETQ. Supplemented by reference TRBV5-1 and TRBJ2-3, the full variable domain reads KAGVTQTPRYLIKTRGQQVTLSCSPISGHRSVSWYQQTPGQGLQFLFEYFSETQRNKGNFPGRFSGRQFSNSRSEMNVSTLELGDSALYLCASSLILAGGWGPDTQYFGPGTRLTVL.

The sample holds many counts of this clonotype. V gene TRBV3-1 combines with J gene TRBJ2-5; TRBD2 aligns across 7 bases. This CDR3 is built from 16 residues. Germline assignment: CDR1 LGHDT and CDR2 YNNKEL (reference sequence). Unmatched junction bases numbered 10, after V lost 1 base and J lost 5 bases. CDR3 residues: CASSQGNAGVLETQYF. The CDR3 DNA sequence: TGTGCCAGCAGCCAAGGAAATGCGGGAGTCTTGGAGACCCAGTACTTC.

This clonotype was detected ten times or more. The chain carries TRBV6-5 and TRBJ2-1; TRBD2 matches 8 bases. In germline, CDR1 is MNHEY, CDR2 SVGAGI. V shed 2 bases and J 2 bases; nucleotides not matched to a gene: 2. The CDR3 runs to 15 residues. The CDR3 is CASSYGTRTYNEQFF. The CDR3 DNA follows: TGTGCCAGCAGTTACGGGACTAGGACCTACAATGAGCAGTTCTTC.

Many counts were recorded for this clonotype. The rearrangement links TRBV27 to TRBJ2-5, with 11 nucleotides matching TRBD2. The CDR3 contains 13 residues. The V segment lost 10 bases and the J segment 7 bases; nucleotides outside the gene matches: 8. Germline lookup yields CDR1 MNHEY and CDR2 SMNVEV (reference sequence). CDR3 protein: CATRLAGGGTQYF. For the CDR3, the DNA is TGTGCCACCAGGCTAGCGGGAGGAGGGACCCAGTACTTC.

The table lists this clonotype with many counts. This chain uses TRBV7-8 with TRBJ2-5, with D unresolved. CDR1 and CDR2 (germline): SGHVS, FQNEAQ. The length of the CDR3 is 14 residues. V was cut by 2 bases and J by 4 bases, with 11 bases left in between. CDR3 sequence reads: CASSLRMDGETQYF. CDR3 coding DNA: TGTGCCAGCAGCTTAAGAATGGACGGAGAGACCCAGTACTTC. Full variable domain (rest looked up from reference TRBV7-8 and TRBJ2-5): GAGVSQSPRYKVAKRGQDVALRCDPISGHVSLFWYQQALGQGPEFLTYFQNEAQLDKSGLPSDRFFAERPEGSVSTLKIQRTQQEDSAVYLCASSLRMDGETQYFGPGTRLLVL.

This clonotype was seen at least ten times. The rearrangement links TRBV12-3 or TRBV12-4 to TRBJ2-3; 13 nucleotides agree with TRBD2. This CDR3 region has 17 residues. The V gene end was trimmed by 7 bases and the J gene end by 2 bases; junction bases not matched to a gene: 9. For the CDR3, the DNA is TGTGCCAGCACCATGGGACTAGCGGGATTCTACACAGATACGCAGTATTTT. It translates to CASTMGLAGFYTDTQYF.

CDR3 in amino acids: CASSYSFGLAGDYEQYF. The CDR3 nucleotides read TGTGCCAGCAGTTACTCGTTTGGACTAGCGGGAGATTACGAGCAGTACTTC. This rearrangement joins TRBV6-5 to TRBJ2-7, with 13 positions matching TRBD2. Trimming took 0 bases from V and 4 from J; bases not matched to a gene: 6. The CDR3 has 17 amino acids. In germline, CDR1 is MNHEY, CDR2 SVGAGI.

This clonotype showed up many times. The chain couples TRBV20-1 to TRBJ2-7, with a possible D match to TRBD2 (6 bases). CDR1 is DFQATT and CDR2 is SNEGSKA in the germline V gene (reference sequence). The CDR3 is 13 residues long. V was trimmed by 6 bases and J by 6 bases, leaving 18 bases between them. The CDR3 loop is CSARAAGGSEQYF. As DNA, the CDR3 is TGCAGTGCCAGGGCAGCCGGGGGATCCGAGCAGTACTTC.

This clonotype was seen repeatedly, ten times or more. The CDR3 coding sequence is TGTGCCAGCAGCTTCGGGACAGGGGCTTACAATGAGCAGTTCTTC. Amino acids: CASSFGTGAYNEQFF. The chain links TRBV7-9 to TRBJ2-1; 10 bases map to TRBD1. The CDR3 is 15 residues long. V gave up 3 bases and J gave up 4 bases; unmatched junction bases: 3. In germline, CDR1 is SEHNR, CDR2 FQNEAQ (reference sequence).

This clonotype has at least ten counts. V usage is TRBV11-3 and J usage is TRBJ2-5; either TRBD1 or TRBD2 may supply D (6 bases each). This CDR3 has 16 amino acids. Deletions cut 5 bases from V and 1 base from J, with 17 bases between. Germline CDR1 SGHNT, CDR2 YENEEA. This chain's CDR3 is CASSPLLQGGQETQYF. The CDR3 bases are TGTGCCAGCAGCCCCCTCCTACAGGGAGGCCAAGAGACCCAGTACTTC.

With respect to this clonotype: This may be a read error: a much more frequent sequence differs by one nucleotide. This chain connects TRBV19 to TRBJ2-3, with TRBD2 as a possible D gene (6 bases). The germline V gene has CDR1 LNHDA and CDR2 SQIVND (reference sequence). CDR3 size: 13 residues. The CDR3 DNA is TGTGCCGGTAGTCCGACTAGACGAGATACGCAGTATTTT. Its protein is CAGSPTRRDTQYF. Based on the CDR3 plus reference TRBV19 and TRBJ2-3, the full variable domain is DGGITQSPKYLFRKEGQNVTLSCEQNLNHDAMYWYRQDPGQGLRLIYYSQIVNDFQKGDIAEGYSVSREKKESFPLTVTSAQKNPTAFYLCAGSPTRRDTQYFGPGTRLTVL.

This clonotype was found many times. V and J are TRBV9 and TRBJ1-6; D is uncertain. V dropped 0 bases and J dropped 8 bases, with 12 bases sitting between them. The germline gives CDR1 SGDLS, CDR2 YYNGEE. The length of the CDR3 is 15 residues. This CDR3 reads CASSVGERPHSPLHF. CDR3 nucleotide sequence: TGTGCCAGCAGCGTAGGGGAGCGGCCCCATTCACCCCTCCACTTT.